These 26 T cell receptor beta chains were sequenced from one sample in a study of cytomegalovirus exposure and HLA in healthy donors. In the PCR, 60 Vbeta and 13 Jbeta primers were used. Using immunoSEQ multiplex PCR, the repertoire was profiled, and TCRdb retains in-frame clones only, with some absent. Here the sample spans 110,000 to 150,000 clones, roughly 80% being singletons. Input material: PBMCs. The source of these receptors is a female donor in good health and CMV-seronegative.

The chain joins TRBV25-1 to TRBJ2-2; no clear D gene. Trimming pared 2 bases from V and 1 base from J, leaving 11 bases between. Looked up from germline, CDR1 is MGHDK and CDR2 is SYGVNS. This CDR3 region has 16 residues. The DNA for the CDR3 is TGTGCCAGCAGTGAAGCAGGCCTCCTGAACACCGGGGAGCTGTTTTTT. This codes for CASSEAGLLNTGELFF.

V gene TRBV11-2 combines with J gene TRBJ2-1; 14 bases agree with TRBD2. Unmatched junction bases numbered 12, after V lost 5 bases and J lost 3 bases. Germline lookup yields CDR1 SGHAT and CDR2 FQNNGV. This CDR3 contains 19 residues. CDR3 in DNA: TGTGCCAGCAGCCCAGGGACTAGCGGGAGAGGGGGACACTACAATGAGCAGTTCTTC. The encoded protein is CASSPGTSGRGGHYNEQFF.

The chain couples TRBV7-9 to TRBJ2-1, with 10 nucleotides matching TRBD1. This CDR3 spans 15 amino acids. CDR1 and CDR2 from the germline V gene are SEHNR and FQNEAQ (reference sequence). J lost 9 bases, V lost 8 bases, and 13 bases had no gene match. The CDR3 here is CASSSGTGVVGEQFF. DNA for the CDR3: TGTGCCAGCTCTTCGGGGACAGGGGTGGTTGGTGAGCAGTTCTTC. Together with reference TRBV7-9 and TRBJ2-1, the CDR3 gives the full variable domain: DTGVSQNPRHKITKRGQNVTFRCDPISEHNRLYWYRQTLGQGPEFLTYFQNEAQLEKSRLLSDRFSAERPKGSFSTLEIQRTEQGDSAMYLCASSSGTGVVGEQFFGPGTRLTVL.

This rearrangement joins TRBV23-1 to TRBJ1-4; maybe TRBD1 (5 bases). TRBV23-1 belongs to the ORF category, with a function that is uncertain. V lost 5 bases, J lost 1 base, and 17 bases lay in between. The CDR3 is 17 residues long. The CDR3 spells CASSRWGGSGTNEKLFF. The CDR3 nucleotides read TGCGCCAGCAGTAGGTGGGGGGGTAGTGGAACTAATGAAAAACTGTTTTTT.

The CDR3 DNA reads TGTGCCAGCAGCCCTTACGAGGAGGGAAAGCAGTTCTTC. It specifies CASSPYEEGKQFF. The chain carries TRBV5-4 and TRBJ2-1; a weak D match, TRBD2 (6 bases). Trimming left V 4 bases short and J 11 bases short, with 16 bases between. CDR3 length: 13 residues. Germline V gives CDR1 SGHNT, CDR2 YYREEE (reference sequence). The whole variable domain, filled in from reference TRBV5-4 and TRBJ2-1, reads ETGVTQSPTHLIKTRGQQVTLRCSSQSGHNTVSWYQQALGQGPQFIFQYYREEENGRGNFPPRFSGLQFPNYSSELNVNALELDDSALYLCASSPYEEGKQFFGPGTRLTVL.

V usage is TRBV19 and J usage is TRBJ1-4, with 8 bases identical to TRBD1. This CDR3 has 14 amino acids. Trimming cost V 6 bases and J 6 bases; bases outside gene matches: 6. The germline gives CDR1 LNHDA, CDR2 SQIVND (reference sequence). CDR3 loop: CASSPDRAYEKLFF. DNA of the CDR3: TGTGCCAGTAGCCCGGACAGGGCCTATGAAAAACTGTTTTTT.

The chain combines TRBV6-6 with TRBJ2-7; TRBD2 might be the D (6 bases). The V gene's germline CDR1 is MNHNY and CDR2 SVGAGI (reference sequence). Trimming stripped 6 bases from V and 2 bases from J, with 20 bases between. This CDR3 spans 16 amino acids. The CDR3 DNA reads as TGTGCCAGCAGGCACGAACGGGAGACTGGAGCCTACGAGCAGTACTTC. It yields the protein CASRHERETGAYEQYF.

This clone was picked up one time. This chain links TRBV19 with TRBJ2-2, with D perhaps TRBD1 (6 bases). Trimming took off 5 bases at V and 3 bases at J, with 10 bases between the two ends. The CDR3 is made up of 14 amino acids. Germline CDR1 reads LNHDA; CDR2 reads SQIVND (reference sequence). The chain's CDR3 is CASSPDSYTGELFF. DNA of the CDR3: TGTGCCAGTAGTCCGGACAGCTACACCGGGGAGCTGTTTTTT.

The V gene is TRBV4-1, the J gene TRBJ1-4; D remains unclear. Trimming removed 4 bases at V and 0 bases at J, with 9 bases between. Germline V CDR1 and CDR2: MGHRA, YSYEKL. The CDR3 sequence is 15 residues long. CDR3 DNA: TGCGCCAGCAGCCTCCTCGAGGCAACTAATGAAAAACTGTTTTTT. Protein: CASSLLEATNEKLFF.

This clone was picked up a small number of times. The V and J genes are TRBV7-3 and TRBJ1-1, with 8 bases fitting TRBD1. The junction had 3 bases not matched to a gene; V was cut back by 5 bases and J by 4 bases. In germline, CDR1 is SGHTA, CDR2 FQGTGA. The CDR3 spans 13 residues. CDR3 protein: CASSTGQGTEAFF. For the CDR3, the DNA is TGTGCCAGCAGCACCGGACAGGGCACTGAAGCTTTCTTT.

The genes are TRBV27 and TRBJ2-1; D ambiguous. This CDR3 contains 15 residues. The V end was cut by 5 bases, the J end by 6 bases, with 17 bases between. The germline V gene encodes CDR1 MNHEY and CDR2 SMNVEV (reference sequence). CDR3 DNA sequence: TGTGCCAGCAGTCGAAATATAGCCACCGGCAATGAGCAGTTCTTC. Its protein product is CASSRNIATGNEQFF.

The rearrangement joins TRBV5-4 to TRBJ2-3, with D possibly being TRBD2 (6 bases). The germline gives CDR1 SGHNT, CDR2 YYREEE (reference sequence). The ends were cut back, 2 bases at V and 0 bases at J, with 7 bases in the middle. The CDR3 totals 14 residues. DNA of the CDR3: TGTGCCAGCAGCTTTGGGACTAGCACAGATACGCAGTATTTT. Translated: CASSFGTSTDTQYF.

The chain carries TRBV11-1 and TRBJ2-1; possible D gene TRBD2, 5 bases. The V end was cut by 3 bases, the J end by 0 bases, with 6 bases between. Germline loops: CDR1 SGHAT, CDR2 FQDESV (reference sequence). This CDR3 region has 14 residues. The CDR3: CASSFGSSYNEQFF. The CDR3 coding sequence is TGTGCCAGCAGCTTTGGGAGCTCCTACAATGAGCAGTTCTTC.

The rearrangement links TRBV5-1 to TRBJ2-7, with D tentatively TRBD2 (6 bases). CDR1 and CDR2 from the germline V gene are SGHRS and YFSETQ. Trimming left V 4 bases short and J 5 bases short, with 16 bases between. The CDR3 consists of 14 residues. In nucleotides, the CDR3 is TGCGCCAGCAGCGCCGGGACTGGCACGGACGAGCAGTACTTC. As protein: CASSAGTGTDEQYF.

The chain couples TRBV28 to TRBJ2-7; tentatively, D is TRBD2 (6 bases). With 2 bases removed from V and 1 base from J, the gap between germline ends came to 9 bases. CDR1 and CDR2 (germline): MDHEN, SYDVKM. This CDR3 is built from 14 residues. The CDR3 spells CASSLGTDSYEQYF. CDR3 DNA: TGTGCCAGCAGTTTAGGGACTGATTCCTACGAGCAGTACTTC.

The J gene is TRBJ1-5, the V gene TRBV6-1; D possibly corresponds to TRBD1 (5 bases). Trimming left V 8 bases short and J 1 base short, with 6 bases between. Germline loops: CDR1 MNHNS, CDR2 SASEGT. This CDR3 has 12 residues. The CDR3 here is CASGASNQPQHF. CDR3 in DNA: TGTGCCAGCGGGGCGAGCAATCAGCCCCAGCATTTT.

This clone was seen a handful of times. V gene TRBV2 combines with J gene TRBJ2-1, with TRBD2 identical over 8 bases. The CDR3 is made up of 17 amino acids. J was trimmed by 8 bases and V by 6 bases; bases with no gene match: 18. Germline loops: CDR1 SNHLY, CDR2 FYNNEI. CDR3 residues: CASSASGSGAPIYEQFF. Here the CDR3 DNA reads TGTGCCAGCAGCGCCTCAGGTAGCGGGGCACCCATTTATGAGCAGTTCTTC.

Only one count was recorded for this clone. Within the sample, other DNA sequences also encode this same CDR3. This sequence joins TRBV27 and TRBJ1-5; D perhaps matches TRBD1 (5 bases). Germline V gene sequence: CDR1 MNHEY, CDR2 SMNVEV (reference sequence). The CDR3 covers 13 residues. The ends were cut back, 5 bases at V and 2 bases at J, with 7 bases in the middle. The CDR3 is CASSQQGNQPQHF. In nucleotides, the CDR3 is TGTGCCAGCAGTCAACAGGGCAATCAGCCCCAGCATTTT.

The genes are TRBV28 and TRBJ1-5; D gene unclear. Trimming took off 3 bases at V and 5 bases at J, with 11 bases between the two ends. CDR1 is MDHEN and CDR2 is SYDVKM in the germline V gene. The CDR3 covers 14 residues. CDR3 sequence reads: CASSLYLAYQPQHF. The CDR3 DNA sequence: TGTGCCAGCAGTTTGTACTTAGCATATCAGCCCCAGCATTTT.

This clone has just one count. The chain carries TRBV27 and TRBJ2-1, with 12 bases identical to TRBD2. Germline CDR1 is MNHEY and CDR2 is SMNVEV (reference sequence). The CDR3 consists of 15 residues. V gave up 9 bases and J gave up 8 bases; unmatched junction bases: 11. The chain's CDR3 is CASSKRTSGIDEQFF. The CDR3 DNA sequence: TGTGCCAGTTCTAAGCGGACTAGCGGGATTGATGAGCAGTTCTTC.

J is TRBJ2-7 and V is TRBV27, with TRBD1 matching over 7 bases. The junction had 9 bases not matched to a gene; V was cut back by 10 bases and J by 3 bases. Germline CDR1 MNHEY, CDR2 SMNVEV (reference sequence). CDR3 length: 13 amino acids. The CDR3 coding sequence is TGTGCCACCTTGGGACAGTCGGGCTACGAGCAGTACTTC. It codes for CATLGQSGYEQYF.

The rearrangement joins TRBV6-5 to TRBJ2-7, with D tentatively TRBD1 (5 bases). Germline V gene lookup returns CDR1 MNHEY and CDR2 SVGAGI. The CDR3 has 13 residues. Trimming shortened V by 4 bases and J by 0 bases, and 7 bases separated the two germline ends. The CDR3 nucleotides read TGTGCCAGCAGTTTACAGGACTCCTACGAGCAGTACTTC. Protein sequence: CASSLQDSYEQYF.

This clone was counted between two and nine times. This rearrangement joins TRBV6-5 to TRBJ2-5; maybe TRBD1 (5 bases). Germline CDR1 is MNHEY and CDR2 is SVGAGI. Trimming cost V 8 bases and J 5 bases, with 9 bases left between them. CDR3 size: 11 residues. The CDR3 is CASGHRETQYF. The CDR3 DNA reads as TGTGCCAGCGGACACCGGGAGACCCAGTACTTC.

The chain is built from TRBV6-5 and TRBJ1-1, with a tentative D call TRBD1 (5 bases). Trimming left V 6 bases short and J 2 bases short, with 13 bases between. This CDR3 comprises 14 residues. Germline V gives CDR1 MNHEY, CDR2 SVGAGI. The CDR3 bases are TGTGCCAGCAGCCCAAGAGGGACTAACACTGAAGCTTTCTTT. Protein: CASSPRGTNTEAFF.

This clone has only a few counts. The genes are TRBV28 and TRBJ1-2, with D perhaps TRBD1 (6 bases). CDR3 length equals 14 residues. In germline, CDR1 is MDHEN, CDR2 SYDVKM. The V gene lost 5 bases and the J gene lost 4 bases, with 14 bases spanning the gap. In nucleotides, the CDR3 is TGTGCCAGCAGTGTGGACAGTCTCAGCTATGGCTACACCTTC. It specifies CASSVDSLSYGYTF.

CDR3 in amino acids: CASRPSRQGGTQYF. The CDR3 DNA is TGTGCAAGTCGCCCCTCCCGACAGGGAGGGACCCAGTACTTC. The V and J genes are TRBV12-2 and TRBJ2-5; the DNA was not compared with TRBD1, the D call given in the table. TRBV12-2 is reported as a pseudogene. This CDR3 is built from 14 residues.